This TCR beta chain came from a study of CD8+CD57+ T cells in acquired aplastic anemia. Study details: Average CD4+ read depth in healthy donors was roughly 10 million reads. Findings and caveats of the study: No significant patient-versus-control difference appeared in CD8+ Simpson's diversity. Between patients and controls, around 30 CD8+ CDR3 sequences were found in common.

V lost 0 bases, J lost 1 base, and 7 bases lay in between. CDR1 is LNHNV, CDR2 YYDKDF, per germline (reference sequence). The length of the CDR3 is 15 residues. Profiling of TCR beta VDJ combinations and CDR3 sequences used genomic DNA as template. A single record per CDR3 protein comes from TCRdb applying MiXCR to the reads. The sample consists of just over 400,000 distinct CDR3 sequences, 65% to 75% of them appearing once. This clonotype was observed once. No antigen is known for it. The gene calls are TRBV15 and TRBJ2-1; TRBD2 is a possible D gene (5 bases). The TCR originated in a human donor in good health, serving as a control. The sample was sorted CD4+, CD8+, or CD8+CD57+ T cells (not recorded which) from PBMCs. In nucleotides, the CDR3 is TGTGCCACCAGCAGAGATCCGGGGTCCTACAATGAGCAGTTCTTC. Its translation is CATSRDPGSYNEQFF.